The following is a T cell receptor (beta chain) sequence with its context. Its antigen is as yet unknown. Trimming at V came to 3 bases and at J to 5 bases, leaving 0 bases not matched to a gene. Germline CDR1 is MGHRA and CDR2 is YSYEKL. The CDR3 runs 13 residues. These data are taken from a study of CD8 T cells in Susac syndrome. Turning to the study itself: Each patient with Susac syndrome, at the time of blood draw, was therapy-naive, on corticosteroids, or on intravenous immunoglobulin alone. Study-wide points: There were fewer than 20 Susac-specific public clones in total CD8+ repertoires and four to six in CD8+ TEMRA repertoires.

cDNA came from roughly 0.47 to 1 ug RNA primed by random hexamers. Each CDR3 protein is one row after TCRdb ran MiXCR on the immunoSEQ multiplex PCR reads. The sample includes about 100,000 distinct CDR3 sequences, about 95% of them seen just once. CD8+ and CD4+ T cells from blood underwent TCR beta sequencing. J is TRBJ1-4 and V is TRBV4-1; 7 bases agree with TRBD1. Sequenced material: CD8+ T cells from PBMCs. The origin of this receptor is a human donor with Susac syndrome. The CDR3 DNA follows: TGCGCCAGCAGCCAGACAGGGAATGAAAAACTGTTTTTT. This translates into CASSQTGNEKLFF.